One sample yielded the 31 T cell receptor beta chains listed below, sequenced in a study of patients and donors after allogeneic stem cell transplantation. TCRdb re-called the RT-PCR reads through MiXCR, storing one row per CDR3 protein. The profile shows some 230,000 distinct CDR3 sequences, roughly an eighth of them singletons. The sequenced sample consisted of blood, either unsorted or a sorted T cell fraction (not recorded which). These receptors came from a human donor who was either an allogeneic HSCT recipient or a stem cell or donor lymphocyte infusion donor (not recorded which). It is not recorded whose cells these are; they may come from a transplant donor.

The V gene is TRBV29-1, the J gene TRBJ2-5; maybe TRBD1 (6 bases). The V gene's germline CDR1 is SQVTM and CDR2 ANQGSEA. The ends were cut back, 4 bases at V and 5 bases at J, with 11 bases in the middle. The CDR3 has 12 amino acids. In DNA, the CDR3 is TGCAGCGTTGTGGGTCAGGGGGAGACCCAGTACTTC. Residues: CSVVGQGETQYF.

This clonotype was recorded a few times. The rearrangement uses TRBV4-2 and TRBJ1-5, with 8 bases aligning to TRBD1. J lost 4 bases, V lost 2 bases, and 1 base had no gene match. Germline V gene sequence: CDR1 LGHNA, CDR2 YNFKEQ. The CDR3 totals 14 residues. CDR3 in amino acids: CASSQQGANQPQHF. The CDR3 DNA reads TGTGCCAGCAGCCAACAGGGGGCGAATCAGCCCCAGCATTTT.

This clonotype was found a few times. The chain couples TRBV25-1 to TRBJ2-1; TRBD2 matches 10 bases. After removal of 1 base from V and 6 bases from J, the junction contained 3 bases not matched to a gene. The germline CDR1 and CDR2 sequences are MGHDK and SYGVNS. CDR3 length: 15 amino acids. CDR3 in DNA: TGTGCCAGCAGTGAATCTAGCGGGGGTGCCAATGAGCAGTTCTTC. Its protein product is CASSESSGGANEQFF.

The sample holds many counts of this clonotype. This chain connects TRBV12-3 or TRBV12-4 to TRBJ2-1; a possible D gene is TRBD2 (7 bases). The CDR3 consists of 15 residues. The V and J ends lost 6 bases and 2 bases respectively, with 14 bases between them. The CDR3 nucleotides read TGTGCCAGCAGCCTAGGGGGGGGCCCCTACAATGAGCAGTTCTTC. Protein sequence: CASSLGGGPYNEQFF.

This chain joins TRBV5-1 and TRBJ2-7, with 13 positions matching TRBD2. CDR3 length: 15 amino acids. CDR1 is SGHRS and CDR2 is YFSETQ in the germline V gene. Trimming at V came to 2 bases and at J to 3 bases, leaving 2 bases not matched to a gene. CDR3: CASSLGTSGNYEQYF. CDR3 bases: TGCGCCAGCAGCTTAGGGACTAGCGGGAACTACGAGCAGTACTTC.

This clonotype was picked up a small number of times. At one boundary the junction diverges from the germline segment, which might be a read error. The chain uses TRBV7-8 and TRBJ2-5; 12 positions agree with TRBD2. Per germline, CDR1 SGHVS and CDR2 FQNEAQ. The CDR3 sequence is 15 residues long. Here the CDR3 reads CASSSTNPTSGSSHF. In DNA, the CDR3 is TGTGCCAGCAGCTCCACAAACCCGACTAGCGGGAGTTCGCACTTC.

This clonotype was seen a handful of times. This chain links TRBV6-5 with TRBJ2-1; 8 nucleotides align to TRBD1. With V trimmed by 2 bases and J by 15 bases, 9 bases remained unmatched. The length of the CDR3 is 13 residues. Per germline, CDR1 MNHEY and CDR2 SVGAGI. The CDR3 spells CASSYDKTGVAFF. The CDR3, as DNA: TGTGCCAGCAGTTACGATAAGACAGGGGTCGCGTTCTTC.

This sequence joins TRBV4-3 and TRBJ1-2; 7 bases are a match to TRBD1. The length of the CDR3 is 16 residues. V shed 0 bases, J shed 0 bases, and the junction held 4 bases outside the gene matches. Per the germline V gene, CDR1 is LGHNA and CDR2 is YSLEER. DNA of the CDR3: TGCGCCAGCAGCCAAGAGAACACAGGGGCTAACTATGGCTACACCTTC. This translates into CASSQENTGANYGYTF.

This clonotype has a count of ten or more. This sequence joins TRBV7-8 and TRBJ2-2, with D perhaps TRBD1 or TRBD2 (7 bases each). Germline CDR1 reads SGHVS; CDR2 reads FQNEAQ. The CDR3 contains 17 residues. The V end lost 5 bases, the J end lost 4 bases, and 20 bases lay between the germline ends. CDR3 sequence reads: CASSDLRGGRGTGELFF. CDR3 in DNA: TGTGCCAGCAGCGACCTCAGGGGGGGGCGCGGCACCGGGGAGCTGTTTTTT.

This chain joins TRBV5-1 and TRBJ1-1; 7 nucleotides line up with TRBD1. The CDR3 is 11 residues long. CDR1 and CDR2 from the germline V gene are SGHRS and YFSETQ. The V segment lost 4 bases and the J segment 10 bases; nucleotides outside the gene matches: 4. CDR3 DNA sequence: TGCGCCAGCAGCGAAGACAGGGTAGCTTTCTTT. Amino acid sequence: CASSEDRVAFF.

The rearrangement uses TRBV6-1 and TRBJ2-1, with 7 nucleotides matching TRBD2. CDR3 length: 13 residues. CDR1 and CDR2 from the germline V gene are MNHNS and SASEGT. Unmatched junction bases numbered 8, after V lost 8 bases and J lost 7 bases. DNA of the CDR3: TGTGCCAGCTTCCCCCCGGGGGGAAATGAGCAGTTCTTC. Translation gives CASFPPGGNEQFF.

The J gene is TRBJ2-1, the V gene TRBV4-2; 10 bases fit TRBD2. The CDR3 has 17 residues. The trim removed 3 bases at V and 6 bases at J, leaving 11 bases unmatched. Germline CDR1 and CDR2: LGHNA and YNFKEQ. This CDR3 reads CASSQARSGRGGNEQFF. The CDR3 coding sequence is TGTGCCAGCAGCCAGGCCCGAAGCGGGAGGGGGGGCAATGAGCAGTTCTTC.

The J gene is TRBJ2-1, the V gene TRBV12-5, with 7 bases that match TRBD1. CDR1 is LGHNT, CDR2 FRNRAP, per germline. Trimming removed 5 bases from V and 5 bases from J; junction bases left unmatched: 6. CDR3 length: 14 amino acids. This CDR3 is CASGPDRVNNEQFF. In DNA form, the CDR3 reads TGTGCTAGTGGTCCAGACAGGGTGAACAATGAGCAGTTCTTC.

The chain employs TRBV30 and TRBJ2-3; D is uncertain. CDR1 is GTSNPN, CDR2 SVGIG, per germline (reference sequence). This CDR3 has 13 amino acids. V gave up 3 bases and J gave up 2 bases, with 9 bases separating them. The CDR3 DNA sequence: TGTGCCTGGAGGATCGGAAACACAGATACGCAGTATTTT. Translated, it gives CAWRIGNTDTQYF.

This clonotype was seen more than once but under ten times. This chain links TRBV20-1 with TRBJ2-3; 11 bases map to TRBD1. This CDR3 is 14 amino acids long. V was clipped by 6 bases and J by 9 bases; unmatched bases: 11. Germline CDR1 is DFQATT and CDR2 is SNEGSKA (reference sequence). CDR3 nucleotides: TGCAGTGCAAGAAGGGGGGACAGGGGGAGGACGCAGTATTTT. It encodes CSARRGDRGRTQYF.

The chain couples TRBV18 to TRBJ2-3; 9 nucleotides align to TRBD2. The CDR3 runs 15 residues. Per germline, CDR1 KGHSH and CDR2 LQKENI. V shed 5 bases and J 1 base; nucleotides not matched to a gene: 4. The CDR3 DNA is TGTGCCAGCTCAATAGCGGGAGACGGCACAGATACGCAGTATTTT. Translation: CASSIAGDGTDTQYF.

A few counts support this clonotype. V is TRBV20-1 and J is TRBJ1-2, with D tentatively TRBD1 (5 bases). Germline values: CDR1 DFQATT, CDR2 SNEGSKA (reference sequence). V was trimmed by 1 base and J by 5 bases, leaving 14 bases between them. CDR3 size: 14 residues. The CDR3 nucleotides read TGCAGTGCTAGAGGGGATAGGGGCAAGTATGGCTACACCTTC. The encoded protein is CSARGDRGKYGYTF.

The sample holds many counts of this clonotype. The chain recombines TRBV7-3 with TRBJ2-3, with D possibly matching TRBD1 (7 bases). V was shortened by 5 bases and J by 6 bases, with 15 bases between the two germline ends. The germline V gene encodes CDR1 SGHTA and CDR2 FQGTGA. CDR3 length: 14 amino acids. This CDR3 is CASSPGGPGDTQYF. As DNA, the CDR3 is TGTGCCAGCAGCCCAGGGGGGCCAGGGGATACGCAGTATTTT.

Many counts were recorded for this clonotype. The genes are TRBV12-3 or TRBV12-4 and TRBJ2-2; 9 nucleotides align to TRBD2. This CDR3 is 15 amino acids long. The V and J ends lost 5 bases and 8 bases, in that order; junction bases with no gene match: 9. DNA of the CDR3: TGTGCCAGCAGTCCCCAATCTAGCGGGACGGGGGAGCTGTTTTTT. The encoded protein is CASSPQSSGTGELFF.

This clonotype was observed many times. The chain has TRBV20-1 and TRBJ2-3, with D perhaps TRBD2 (6 bases). Germline CDR1 DFQATT, CDR2 SNEGSKA (reference sequence). This CDR3 has 17 residues. V lost 0 bases to trimming and J lost 1 base, with 17 bases between them. CDR3 DNA: TGCAGTGCTAGAGATGGGTCTAAGGACTACCGCACAGATACGCAGTATTTT. Translated: CSARDGSKDYRTDTQYF.

The chain employs TRBV7-9 and TRBJ2-2; D ambiguous. Trimming stripped 3 bases from V and 4 bases from J, with 6 bases between. Germline CDR1 SEHNR, CDR2 FQNEAQ (reference sequence). The CDR3 spans 13 residues. The CDR3 loop is CASSFAVTGELFF. DNA for the CDR3: TGTGCCAGCAGCTTTGCGGTCACCGGGGAGCTGTTTTTT.

The rearrangement joins TRBV20-1 to TRBJ1-6; no clear D gene. The CDR3 extends over 14 amino acids. V was cut by 1 base and J by 0 bases, with 4 bases left in between. Germline values: CDR1 DFQATT, CDR2 SNEGSKA (reference sequence). CDR3 sequence reads: CSARGSSYNSPLHF. DNA for the CDR3: TGCAGTGCTAGAGGGAGCTCCTATAATTCACCCCTCCACTTT.

V and J are TRBV27 and TRBJ2-5; D unresolved. The germline V gene encodes CDR1 MNHEY and CDR2 SMNVEV (reference sequence). This CDR3 region has 14 residues. Trimming shortened V by 2 bases and J by 1 base, and 8 bases separated the two germline ends. The CDR3 sequence is CASSLIGPQETQYF. CDR3 DNA: TGTGCCAGCAGTTTAATCGGGCCCCAAGAGACCCAGTACTTC.

This clonotype was counted at least ten times. The rearrangement joins TRBV11-2 to TRBJ2-7; 15 bases align to TRBD2. The V gene's germline CDR1 is SGHAT and CDR2 FQNNGV. CDR3 length equals 19 residues. After removal of 1 base from V and 1 base from J, the junction contained 8 bases not matched to a gene. CDR3: CASSLVGTSGGSISYEQYF. The CDR3 coding sequence is TGTGCCAGCAGCTTAGTAGGGACTAGCGGGGGGTCCATATCCTACGAGCAGTACTTC.

This clonotype has at least ten counts. The genes are TRBV20-1 and TRBJ1-1; D is perhaps TRBD1 (5 bases). The CDR3 is 14 amino acids. Trimming stripped 1 base from V and 10 bases from J, with 19 bases between. Germline V gene sequence: CDR1 DFQATT, CDR2 SNEGSKA (reference sequence). The CDR3, as DNA: TGCAGTGCTAGAGTCGGCGGGCGGAGTGGGGCAGCTTTCTTT. Its protein product is CSARVGGRSGAAFF.

This clonotype turned up a few times. The V and J genes are TRBV9 and TRBJ2-7; D is unresolved. Germline V gene lookup returns CDR1 SGDLS and CDR2 YYNGEE. The CDR3 contains 14 residues. V lost 0 bases, J lost 7 bases, and 14 bases lay in between. The DNA of the CDR3 is TGTGCCAGCAGCGTAGGGGCAGTGACGACGGAGCAGTACTTC. It yields the protein CASSVGAVTTEQYF.

This clonotype was observed many times. The chain employs TRBV3-1 and TRBJ1-2; no firm D call. CDR3 length: 16 residues. Germline V gene lookup returns CDR1 LGHDT and CDR2 YNNKEL (reference sequence). Trimming left V 4 bases short and J 7 bases short, with 22 bases between. The CDR3, as DNA: TGTGCCAGCAGCCGATCGGGATCTACACTCCTACGTGGCTACACCTTC. Translating gives CASSRSGSTLLRGYTF.

This clonotype was seen a handful of times. The chain carries TRBV3-1 and TRBJ2-1; 7 bases line up with TRBD2. The CDR3 spans 13 residues. V lost 3 bases and J lost 9; bases outside the gene matches: 5. Germline lookup yields CDR1 LGHDT and CDR2 YNNKEL (reference sequence). Here the CDR3 DNA reads TGTGCCAGCAGCCATGGGAGGGCGGCTGAGCAGTTCTTC. As protein: CASSHGRAAEQFF.

In DNA, the CDR3 is TGCGCCAGCAGCTATGGGGGCAGAAGCACAGATACGCAGTATTTT. Protein product: CASSYGGRSTDTQYF. V is TRBV5-1 and J is TRBJ2-3, with a tentative D call TRBD1 (6 bases). The CDR3 runs to 15 residues. V was shortened by 3 bases and J by 0 bases, with 11 bases between the two germline ends. Germline V lookup: CDR1 SGHRS, CDR2 YFSETQ. The full variable domain, its missing parts supplied by reference TRBV5-1 and TRBJ2-3, is KAGVTQTPRYLIKTRGQQVTLSCSPISGHRSVSWYQQTPGQGLQFLFEYFSETQRNKGNFPGRFSGRQFSNSRSEMNVSTLELGDSALYLCASSYGGRSTDTQYFGPGTRLTVL.

The rearrangement links TRBV20-1 to TRBJ2-5; 11 bases align to TRBD2. Germline trimming cut 1 base from V and 4 bases from J; bases unmatched to any gene: 5. The CDR3 sequence is 15 residues long. In germline, CDR1 is DFQATT, CDR2 SNEGSKA (reference sequence). The CDR3: CSARGLAGGLETQYF. DNA of the CDR3: TGCAGTGCTAGAGGTCTAGCGGGAGGATTAGAGACCCAGTACTTC.

Concerning this clonotype: This may be a read error, as it is one base from a much larger clone. The chain couples TRBV20-1 to TRBJ1-2; the match to TRBD1 covers 8 bases. V lost 5 bases, J lost 6 bases, and 14 bases stayed unmatched. This CDR3 spans 15 amino acids. CDR1 DFQATT and CDR2 SNEGSKA come from the germline V gene (reference sequence). CDR3: CSAPRGSGGSDGYTF. The CDR3 DNA reads TGCAGTGCTCCAAGGGGATCAGGGGGCAGTGATGGCTACACCTTC.